This T cell receptor (beta chain) was captured in a study of shared clonotypes between healthy human individuals. Whole-study context: Per donor, three plates held CD4 naive cells, three held CD4 memory, two held CD8 naive and one held CD8 memory.

Data came from immunoSEQ multiplex PCR; TCRdb stores just in-frame clones and leaves some out. The repertoire includes around 720,000 clones, around four fifths of them detected once, and around 2% sits in the top ten. Trimming took 2 bases from V and 7 from J; bases not matched to a gene: 9. From germline, CDR1 is MDHEN and CDR2 SYDVKM. The CDR3 sequence is 15 residues long. Donors comprised healthy HIV-negative adults lacking recent acute infections or vaccinations. Memory CD4+ cells were the fraction left after CD45RA+ naive selection. What was sequenced was memory CD4+ T cells sorted from blood. Subset specified: CD45RA-negative fraction. The chain combines TRBV28 with TRBJ1-2; TRBD1 agrees at 8 bases. This receptor was identified in a woman in her twenties or thirties in good health. The CDR3 region has the DNA TGTGCCAGCAGTTTAGGCGGGGCTCAGGGGGCTGGCTACACCTTC. This translates into CASSLGGAQGAGYTF.